The sequence of this TCR beta chain was determined in a study of cytomegalovirus exposure and HLA in healthy donors. This CDR3 region has 17 residues. Germline CDR1 and CDR2: MRHNA and SNTAGT. V lost 9 bases to trimming and J lost 4 bases; unmatched junction nucleotides: 13. The study, taken as a whole, reports: Previous analysis showed most TCR beta V segments were productive about 90% or about 30% of the time. A few CMV-associated chains were confirmed in vitro to be specific for CMV antigens. Reportedly, TCR beta sequences accurately predicted HLA-A and HLA-B alleles in most subjects.

The study ran its PCR with 60 Vbeta and 13 Jbeta primers. Profiled with immunoSEQ multiplex PCR; TCRdb holds only in-frame clones, not every one. Of about 210,000 clones listed, around 83% are singletons. With regard to this clone: Its specificity is unknown.

The TCR comes from a girl aged 2 to 10 in good health and CMV-seronegative. V and J are TRBV6-4 and TRBJ2-5, with TRBD2 identical over 14 bases. The sample was PBMCs. CDR3 amino acids: CARDVTSGRAAVETQYF. CDR3 coding DNA: TGTGCCAGGGACGTGACTAGCGGGAGGGCCGCGGTAGAGACCCAGTACTTC.